Below are 14 T cell receptor beta chains sequenced from a single sample in a study of shared clonotypes between healthy human individuals. Only in-frame clones appear in the TCRdb table, and some are missing; sequencing was by immunoSEQ multiplex PCR. The sample contains about 600,000 clones, nearly 97% of which appear only once. Terminally differentiated effector memory CD45RA+ cells were left out of the naive CD8 fraction, which was CD45RO-negative and positively selected for CCR7. The sequenced material came from naive CD8+ T cells sorted from blood. The source is a woman in her 30s in good health.

The chain recombines TRBV27 with TRBJ2-1; maybe TRBD2 (6 bases). Germline lookup yields CDR1 MNHEY and CDR2 SMNVEV (reference sequence). The CDR3 runs 14 residues. V lost 3 bases, J lost 5 bases, and 11 bases lay in between. CDR3 in DNA: TGTGCCAGCAGTTTTTCTGGAGGGGACAATGAGCAGTTCTTC. This translates into CASSFSGGDNEQFF.

The chain uses TRBV19 and TRBJ2-4; 12 positions match TRBD1. Germline V CDR1 and CDR2: LNHDA, SQIVND (reference sequence). This CDR3 is 19 amino acids long. The V gene end was trimmed by 4 bases and the J gene end by 1 base; junction bases not matched to a gene: 11. Here the CDR3 reads CASSTILRDRGQAKNIQYF. Here the CDR3 DNA reads TGTGCCAGTAGTACCATTCTCCGGGACAGGGGGCAGGCCAAAAACATTCAGTACTTC. Supplemented by reference TRBV19 and TRBJ2-4, the full variable domain reads DGGITQSPKYLFRKEGQNVTLSCEQNLNHDAMYWYRQDPGQGLRLIYYSQIVNDFQKGDIAEGYSVSREKKESFPLTVTSAQKNPTAFYLCASSTILRDRGQAKNIQYFGAGTRLSVL.

V and J are TRBV7-8 and TRBJ2-3, with D possibly TRBD2 on 5 matching bases. Trimming stripped 5 bases from V and 0 bases from J, with 15 bases between. The CDR3 loop spans 16 amino acids. Per the germline V gene, CDR1 is SGHVS and CDR2 is FQNEAQ. CDR3 sequence: CASSPDAGTSTDTQYF. The CDR3 DNA is TGTGCCAGCAGCCCAGACGCGGGTACTAGCACAGATACGCAGTATTTT. Complete variable domain (other parts from reference TRBV7-8 and TRBJ2-3): GAGVSQSPRYKVAKRGQDVALRCDPISGHVSLFWYQQALGQGPEFLTYFQNEAQLDKSGLPSDRFFAERPEGSVSTLKIQRTQQEDSAVYLCASSPDAGTSTDTQYFGPGTRLTVL.

V gene TRBV28 combines with J gene TRBJ2-5; D gene unclear. The length of the CDR3 is 13 residues. CDR1 and CDR2 (germline): MDHEN, SYDVKM. V shed 3 bases and J shed 6 bases, with 11 bases lying between them. The CDR3 DNA follows: TGTGCCAGCAGTTTTGTGGGGTATCAGACCCAGTACTTC. Translated: CASSFVGYQTQYF.

This chain joins TRBV30 and TRBJ2-5; no definite D call. The J call may be wrong; the DNA end is better matched by TRBJ2-7. From germline, CDR1 is GTSNPN and CDR2 SVGIG (reference sequence). CDR3 length: 11 amino acids. This chain's CDR3 is CAWSVKYEQYF. The CDR3 region has the DNA TGTGCCTGGAGTGTGAAATACGAGCAGTACTTC.

The rearrangement links TRBV14 to TRBJ2-7; 7 bases are shared with TRBD1. Trimming cost V 3 bases and J 5 bases; bases outside gene matches: 10. The CDR3 has 15 residues. Germline CDR1 SGHDN, CDR2 FVKESK. The CDR3 spells CASSQKTGMQDEQYF. The CDR3 region has the DNA TGTGCCAGCAGCCAGAAGACAGGGATGCAAGACGAGCAGTACTTC.

The chain combines TRBV6-1 with TRBJ1-3; no reliable D call. The CDR3 extends over 15 amino acids. Trimming shortened V by 7 bases and J by 4 bases, and 17 bases separated the two germline ends. In germline, CDR1 is MNHNS, CDR2 SASEGT. CDR3 DNA sequence: TGTGCCAGCAACACCGCACCACTTTCCGGAAACACCATATATTTT. This codes for CASNTAPLSGNTIYF.

The chain carries TRBV27 and TRBJ2-7, with 8 bases aligning to TRBD2. The ends lost 7 bases at V and 3 bases at J; junction bases unmatched: 14. The CDR3 has 16 residues. Germline assignment: CDR1 MNHEY and CDR2 SMNVEV (reference sequence). The CDR3 sequence is CASTGAGASGSYEQYF. CDR3 sequence (DNA): TGTGCCAGCACCGGGGCTGGGGCGAGCGGGAGCTACGAGCAGTACTTC.

The genes are TRBV19 and TRBJ2-3; 10 positions agree with TRBD1. The CDR3 extends over 16 amino acids. Losses at the gene ends were 7 bases for V and 0 bases for J; bases not matched to a gene: 7. Germline CDR1 is LNHDA and CDR2 is SQIVND (reference sequence). CDR3 region: CASKQTGGPSTDTQYF. CDR3 nucleotide sequence: TGTGCCAGTAAACAGACAGGGGGCCCAAGCACAGATACGCAGTATTTT.

The chain combines TRBV27 with TRBJ2-7, with 8 nucleotides matching TRBD2. Germline CDR1 reads MNHEY; CDR2 reads SMNVEV (reference sequence). Trimming removed 6 bases from V and 0 bases from J; junction bases left unmatched: 10. This CDR3 comprises 16 residues. For the CDR3, the DNA is TGTGCCAGCAGCCACATTGGGACTAGTACCTCCTACGAGCAGTACTTC. This sequence encodes CASSHIGTSTSYEQYF.

This chain uses TRBV7-7 with TRBJ2-5; D might be TRBD2 (6 bases). V lost 8 bases, J lost 5 bases, and 27 bases lay in between. The CDR3 loop spans 17 amino acids. Germline V CDR1 and CDR2: SSHAT, FNYEAQ (reference sequence). CDR3 loop: CASSSGLRGAMVETQYF. The CDR3, as DNA: TGTGCCAGCTCCTCGGGACTCCGAGGGGCTATGGTTGAGACCCAGTACTTC.

The chain combines TRBV5-4 with TRBJ2-7; D perhaps matches TRBD2 (7 bases). In germline, CDR1 is SGHNT, CDR2 YYREEE (reference sequence). Trimming cost V 4 bases and J 1 base, with 15 bases left between them. The CDR3 is 15 amino acids. The CDR3 nucleotides are TGTGCCAGCAGCACCGGGGGAGGGGGTTCCTACGAGCAGTACTTC. As protein: CASSTGGGGSYEQYF.

This chain links TRBV11-2 with TRBJ1-1; D is unresolved. V was cut by 1 base and J by 5 bases, with 8 bases left in between. Germline CDR1 and CDR2: SGHAT and FQNNGV. This CDR3 is built from 13 residues. CDR3 protein: CASSLGAETEAFF. The DNA for the CDR3 is TGTGCCAGCAGCTTAGGGGCGGAAACTGAAGCTTTCTTT.

This clone was observed a single time. The chain joins TRBV29-1 to TRBJ2-2, with D unresolved. V shed 6 bases and J shed 0 bases, with 8 bases lying between them. From germline, CDR1 is SQVTM and CDR2 ANQGSEA. This CDR3 has 13 amino acids. CDR3 DNA sequence: TGCAGCGTCATGACACCGAACACCGGGGAGCTGTTTTTT. Translated, it gives CSVMTPNTGELFF.